This record looks at one T cell receptor (beta chain) sequence and its context. The CDR3 spans 16 residues. Trimming removed 4 bases from V and 2 bases from J, with 15 bases in between. Germline V CDR1 and CDR2: SEHNR, FQNEAQ (reference sequence). This sample was included in a study of blood T cell repertoires in COVID-19. Study-level background: COVID-19 samples from acute and convalescent phases originated in the United States, Italy and Spain.

Across 24 US areas, participants ranged in age from about 18 to 90 years. Either two negative PCRs, clearance, or symptom resolution qualified Cohort 3 donors as recovered. Per the study methods: Estimated nucleated cell counts came from reference gene primer amplification. Libraries were prepared by immunoSEQ multiplex PCR; TCRdb keeps only in-frame clonotypes and omits some of them. D and trimming were read from the DNA, whereas the V and J calls and clone size are those reported in that table. Of almost 200,000 clones in the sample, 80% to 90% were seen once. The material sequenced was PBMCs or T cells enriched from blood (not recorded which). The receptor was derived from a woman younger than 35 who had recovered from COVID-19. The gene calls are TRBV7-9 and TRBJ1-5; D is unclear. The CDR3 DNA is TGTGCCAGCAGCTCAACGCTGTTTTCGGGCAATCAGCCCCAGCATTTT. This encodes CASSSTLFSGNQPQHF.